This TCR beta chain was documented in a study of cytotoxic CD8 clonotypes in ibrutinib-treated CLL. Study results and caveats: Against age-matched healthy donors, baseline clonality ran higher and tracked circulating CD8+ T-cell counts. Sampling times (in sustained-remission versus progressing patients) were not the same.

Germline CDR1 is LNHNV and CDR2 is YYDKDF (reference sequence). The CDR3 sequence is 15 residues long. V lost 1 base and J 3 bases, leaving 12 bases between the germline ends. The data were produced by immunoSEQ multiplex PCR, yet TCRdb's version contains in-frame clones alone and is incomplete. This sample yields 150,000 or so clones, of which approximately 81% are seen a single time; roughly 13% belongs to the top ten. Of note for this clone: The antigen is undetermined.

This specimen was PBMCs, taken after 12 months of ibrutinib treatment. The chain links TRBV15 to TRBJ2-5; perhaps D is TRBD1 or TRBD2 (7 bases each). This clonotype was obtained from a human donor with chronic lymphocytic leukemia. The CDR3 DNA follows: TGTGCCACCAGCAGAGCAGGGGGGGGCAAAGAGACCCAGTACTTC. It encodes CATSRAGGGKETQYF.